The present TCR beta chain was sequenced within a study of CD4 T cells in relation to SARS-CoV-2 and coronaviruses. The count of this clone is one. Its antigen is not identified. The method was immunoSEQ multiplex PCR; TCRdb's version includes in-frame clones alone and lacks a portion of them. The profile shows 20,000 to 25,000 clones, over 65% of them singletons. CDR3 length equals 16 residues. V shed 0 bases, J shed 3 bases, and the junction held 6 bases outside the gene matches. In germline, CDR1 is SGDLS, CDR2 YYNGEE. Unexposed donor CD4+ T cells date from about 2011-2018, before the COVID-19 pandemic. The cells were cultured for under 13 days before CD4+ T cells were isolated.

The V call is TRBV9, the J call TRBJ2-3; TRBD2 matches 8 bases. The sequence came from a human donor in good health. Sequences were obtained from CD4+ T cells from PBMCs, cultured in vitro. The DNA for the CDR3 is TGTGCCAGCAGCGTAGCTTATAGCGGGGCTACAGATACGCAGTATTTT. Encoded protein: CASSVAYSGATDTQYF. Using reference TRBV9 and TRBJ2-3 for the parts outside the CDR3, the full variable domain is DSGVTQTPKHLITATGQRVTLRCSPRSGDLSVYWYQQSLDQGLQFLIQYYNGEERAKGNILERFSAQQFPDLHSELNLSSLELGDSALYFCASSVAYSGATDTQYFGPGTRLTVL.